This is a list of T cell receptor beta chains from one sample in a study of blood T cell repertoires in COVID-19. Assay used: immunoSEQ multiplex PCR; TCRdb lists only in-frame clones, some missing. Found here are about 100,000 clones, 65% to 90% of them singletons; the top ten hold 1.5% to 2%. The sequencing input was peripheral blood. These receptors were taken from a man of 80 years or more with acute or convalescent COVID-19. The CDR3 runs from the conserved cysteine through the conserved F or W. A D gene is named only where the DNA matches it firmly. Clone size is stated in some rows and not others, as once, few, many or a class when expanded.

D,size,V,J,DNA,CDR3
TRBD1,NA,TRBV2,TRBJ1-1,TGTGCCAGCAGCGCGACAGGGGAAGGAAACACTGAAGCTTTCTTT,CASSATGEGNTEAFF
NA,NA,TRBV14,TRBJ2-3,TGTGCCAGCAGCCAAGGGCGCGGAGATACGCAGTATTTT,CASSQGRGDTQYF
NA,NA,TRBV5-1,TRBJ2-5,TGCGCCAGCAGCTTGGGAGTAACCGAGTACCAAGAGACCCAGTACTTC,CASSLGVTEYQETQYF
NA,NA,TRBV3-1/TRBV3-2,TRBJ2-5,TGTGCCAGCAGCCAAGATCTCTCAGTCCAAGAGACCCAGTACTTC,CASSQDLSVQETQYF
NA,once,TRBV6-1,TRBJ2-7,TGTGCCAGCAGGGCCCGACAGGAGAACTACGAGCAGTACTTC,CASRARQENYEQYF
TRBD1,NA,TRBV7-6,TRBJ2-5,TGTGCCAGCAGCTTGGGGACAGGGGGCGGAGGGCAAGAGACCCAGTACTTC,CASSLGTGGGGQETQYF
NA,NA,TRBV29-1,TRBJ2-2,TGCATTCCCCCTCACAGGGCCACCGGGGAGCTGTTTTTT,CIPPHRATGELFF
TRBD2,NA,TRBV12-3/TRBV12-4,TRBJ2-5,TGTGCCAGCAGGCTTAGCGGGAGAGAGACCCAGTACTTC,CASRLSGRETQYF
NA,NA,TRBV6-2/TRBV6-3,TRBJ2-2,TGTGCCAGCAGTTACGGCGGGGTGAACACCGGGGAGCTGTTTTTT,CASSYGGVNTGELFF
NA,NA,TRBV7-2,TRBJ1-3,TGTGCCAGCAGCCCCCGGGGTCAGTACTCTGGAAACACCATATATTTT,CASSPRGQYSGNTIYF
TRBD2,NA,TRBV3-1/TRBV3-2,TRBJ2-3,TGTGCCAGCAGCCCGATGGCTAGCGGGAGCACAGATACGCAGTATTTT,CASSPMASGSTDTQYF
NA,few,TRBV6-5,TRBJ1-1,TGTGCCAGCAGGAGCCCGAACACTGAAGCTTTCTTT,CASRSPNTEAFF
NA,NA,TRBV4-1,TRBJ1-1,TGCGCCAGCAGCCAACCGACGAGGAGTCCGGGGGCTTTCTTT,CASSQPTRSPGAFF
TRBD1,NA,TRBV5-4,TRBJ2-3,TGTGCCAGCAGCCGGCGTCTCTCGGGACAGACAGATACGCAGTATTTT,CASSRRLSGQTDTQYF
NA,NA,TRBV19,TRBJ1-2,TGTGCCGCCGGGGACTATGGCTACACCTTC,CAAGDYGYTF
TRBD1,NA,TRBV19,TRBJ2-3,TGTGCCAGTAGTATAGAACCGACAGGGTACACAGATACGCAGTATTTT,CASSIEPTGYTDTQYF
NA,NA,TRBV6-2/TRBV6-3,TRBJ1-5,TGTGCCAGCAGTTACGGCCAGAATCAGCCCCAGCATTTT,CASSYGQNQPQHF
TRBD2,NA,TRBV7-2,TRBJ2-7,TGTGCCAGCAGCTGGGGGGGGACCGAGCAGTACTTC,CASSWGGTEQYF
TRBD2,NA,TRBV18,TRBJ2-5,TGTGCCAGCTCACCACCGCTAGCGGGAGTCGGAGAGACCCAGTACTTC,CASSPPLAGVGETQYF
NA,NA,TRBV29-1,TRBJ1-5,TGCAGCGTCGCAGGGGCGAGGGATCAGCCCCAGCATTTT,CSVAGARDQPQHF
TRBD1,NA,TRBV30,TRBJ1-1,TGTGCCTGGGGCGCTGACAGGGGGCTAGGCACTGAAGCTTTCTTT,CAWGADRGLGTEAFF
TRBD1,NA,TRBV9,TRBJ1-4,TGTGCCAGCAGCACCCACCCAGGACAGGGGGATGAAAAACTGTTTTTT,CASSTHPGQGDEKLFF
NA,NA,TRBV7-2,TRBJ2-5,TGTGCCAGCAGCTTAGATGGACAGAGGCGAGAGACCCAGTACTTC,CASSLDGQRRETQYF